This T cell receptor (beta chain) was captured in a study of blood T cells in healthy people across ages. Overall study results and limits: Nothing was known about donor CMV status, and this possibly confounded expanded clonotype changes.

This clonotype occurred a few times. Its antigen is unknown. Primed by a sample-barcoded 5' primer and a J-beta primer mix, a second PCR proceeded for about 6 to 12 cycles. TCRdb re-analysed the 5' RACE reads in MiXCR, keeping a single row per CDR3 protein. Here the sample spans over 450,000 distinct CDR3 sequences, approximately 25% being singletons. The ends were cut back, 3 bases at V and 5 bases at J, with 14 bases in the middle. The CDR3 runs 15 residues. Germline lookup yields CDR1 SGHTA and CDR2 FQGNSA. These records were also assigned to another study, of T cells of mothers and their children. That publication notes: Comparable shaping of TCR recombination output by thymic selection was observed in related and unrelated pairs. Microchimeric T cell clones that persisted were not detected.

The sample consisted of blood. The V call is TRBV7-2, the J call TRBJ2-1, with D tentatively TRBD1 or TRBD2 (6 bases each). The source is a boy between 10 and 17 years old in good health. The CDR3 DNA reads as TGTGCCAGCAGCTTGAGGGGGGTTGGGGACAATGAGCAGTTCTTC. Protein product: CASSLRGVGDNEQFF.